The 21 T cell receptor beta chains below come from one sample, sequenced in a study of cytotoxic CD8 clonotypes in ibrutinib-treated CLL. Here immunoSEQ multiplex PCR was the method, and the copy in TCRdb shows in-frame clones only, minus some. The sample has over 120,000 clones; around three quarters are singletons. The sample here was PBMCs, taken after 12 months of ibrutinib treatment. These receptors all stem from a human donor with chronic lymphocytic leukemia.

The V and J genes are TRBV28 and TRBJ2-1; TRBD2 matches at 14 bases. CDR3 length: 18 residues. Per germline, CDR1 MDHEN and CDR2 SYDVKM. The ends lost 6 bases at V and 3 bases at J; junction bases unmatched: 10. The CDR3, as DNA: TGTGCCAGCAGCTCCGGACTAGCGGGAGGAAGAAGCTACAATGAGCAGTTCTTC. It translates to CASSSGLAGGRSYNEQFF.

J is TRBJ2-5 and V is TRBV11-2; D is possibly TRBD2 (5 bases). This CDR3 region has 14 residues. V shed 5 bases and J shed 1 base, with 11 bases lying between them. The V gene's germline CDR1 is SGHAT and CDR2 FQNNGV. The DNA of the CDR3 is TGTGCCAGCAGCGCCGGGAACCTCCAAGAGACCCAGTACTTC. Its translation is CASSAGNLQETQYF.

This chain joins TRBV11-1 and TRBJ2-5; D possibly corresponds to TRBD1 (6 bases). Germline V gene lookup returns CDR1 SGHAT and CDR2 FQDESV (reference sequence). The V gene lost 4 bases and the J gene lost 3 bases, with 18 bases spanning the gap. The CDR3 length is 16 residues. Written as DNA, the CDR3 is TGTGCCAGCAGCTATAGTCAGGGGAGCCCCAAAGAGACCCAGTACTTC. Protein sequence: CASSYSQGSPKETQYF.

This chain joins TRBV25-1 and TRBJ1-3; tentative D call: TRBD1 (5 bases). The CDR3 has 16 amino acids. V lost 2 bases to trimming and J lost 0 bases, with 11 bases between them. Germline V CDR1 and CDR2: MGHDK, SYGVNS. CDR3 coding DNA: TGTGCCAGCAGTGAACTAGGCGACAGCTCTGGAAACACCATATATTTT. As protein: CASSELGDSSGNTIYF.

The chain is built from TRBV15 and TRBJ2-2; TRBD1 matches 8 bases. V lost 1 base to trimming and J lost 5 bases; unmatched junction nucleotides: 3. From germline, CDR1 is LNHNV and CDR2 YYDKDF (reference sequence). This CDR3 is 15 amino acids long. The DNA of the CDR3 is TGTGCCACCAGCAGAGGGACAGGGTGGACCGGGGAGCTGTTTTTT. Protein: CATSRGTGWTGELFF.

The chain couples TRBV9 to TRBJ2-7; 9 positions agree with TRBD2. Germline V lookup: CDR1 SGDLS, CDR2 YYNGEE. The V segment lost 2 bases and the J segment 4 bases; nucleotides outside the gene matches: 4. The CDR3 consists of 14 residues. In DNA form, the CDR3 reads TGTGCCAGCAGCGTCACTAGCGGGCTTTACGAGCAGTACTTC. Translating it yields CASSVTSGLYEQYF.

This chain joins TRBV9 and TRBJ1-1; D unresolved. The CDR3 spans 14 residues. Germline CDR1 is SGDLS and CDR2 is YYNGEE. The V and J ends lost 2 bases and 4 bases respectively, with 12 bases between them. In DNA, the CDR3 is TGTGCCAGCAGCGTTGGTGGAATCCCCACTGAAGCTTTCTTT. Translated: CASSVGGIPTEAFF.

The rearrangement links TRBV27 to TRBJ2-2, with no clear D. From germline, CDR1 is MNHEY and CDR2 SMNVEV (reference sequence). The CDR3 runs 16 residues. Between the trimmed V and J ends, which lost 0 bases and 3 bases, there was a span of 11 bases. CDR3 bases: TGTGCCAGCAGTTTATCTTGGGCTGTGGACACCGGGGAGCTGTTTTTT. Its translation is CASSLSWAVDTGELFF.

This clone has a handful of counts. The CDR3 loop reads CASSIELNTEAFF. In DNA form, the CDR3 reads TGTGCCAGCAGCATTGAATTGAACACTGAAGCTTTCTTT. The V call is TRBV7-7, the J call TRBJ1-1; D not certain. Looked up from germline, CDR1 is SSHAT and CDR2 is FNYEAQ (reference sequence). Trimming removed 5 bases at V and 0 bases at J, with 7 bases between. This CDR3 comprises 13 residues.

This clone was counted a few times. The chain couples TRBV27 to TRBJ1-5; D gene unclear. Germline CDR1 is MNHEY and CDR2 is SMNVEV (reference sequence). The V end lost 4 bases, the J end lost 4 bases, and 5 bases lay between the germline ends. The CDR3 contains 12 residues. CDR3 amino acids: CASSSGNQPQHF. DNA for the CDR3: TGTGCCAGCAGTTCAGGAAATCAGCCCCAGCATTTT.

V is TRBV5-1 and J is TRBJ2-2; no firm D call. CDR3 size: 15 residues. The germline V gene has CDR1 SGHRS and CDR2 YFSETQ. The ends were cut back, 0 bases at V and 2 bases at J, with 8 bases in the middle. As DNA, the CDR3 is TGCGCCAGCAGCTTGGCTAACCTAAACACCGGGGAGCTGTTTTTT. Residues: CASSLANLNTGELFF.

The CDR3 is CASSKLRLGTEAFF. The CDR3 nucleotides read TGTGCCAGCAGCAAACTCCGGCTGGGAACTGAAGCTTTCTTT. This rearrangement joins TRBV6-5 to TRBJ1-1; D unclear. V was shortened by 6 bases and J by 5 bases, with 16 bases between the two germline ends. The CDR3 totals 14 residues. Germline V lookup: CDR1 MNHEY, CDR2 SVGAGI.

CDR3 amino acids: CASSIKAGYTGAYNEQFF. The DNA for the CDR3 is TGTGCCAGTAGTATAAAAGCGGGATATACCGGGGCCTACAATGAGCAGTTCTTC. This chain links TRBV19 with TRBJ2-1; 7 bases align to TRBD2. The CDR3 extends over 18 amino acids. Looked up from germline, CDR1 is LNHDA and CDR2 is SQIVND (reference sequence). With 2 bases clipped from V and 2 bases from J, the junction kept 12 bases outside the gene matches.

The rearrangement links TRBV28 to TRBJ2-1, with TRBD1 matching over 7 bases. Germline assignment: CDR1 MDHEN and CDR2 SYDVKM. The CDR3 runs to 16 residues. V was pared by 5 bases and J by 7 bases, with 14 bases of the junction left unmatched. CDR3: CASSRPGQQTFNEQFF. In DNA, the CDR3 is TGTGCCAGCAGTCGACCGGGACAGCAAACTTTTAATGAGCAGTTCTTC.

This clone was observed a single time. The chain recombines TRBV30 with TRBJ2-2; 8 positions agree with TRBD1. J was trimmed by 7 bases and V by 0 bases; bases with no gene match: 7. The germline CDR1 and CDR2 sequences are GTSNPN and SVGIG (reference sequence). The CDR3 extends over 15 amino acids. The CDR3 protein is CAWSVMDRDDGELFF. Here the CDR3 DNA reads TGTGCCTGGAGTGTAATGGACAGGGATGACGGGGAGCTGTTTTTT.

This clone is a singleton in its sample. The chain carries TRBV11-2 and TRBJ2-1; 7 positions agree with TRBD2. V lost 3 bases to trimming and J lost 0 bases; unmatched junction nucleotides: 8. Germline loops: CDR1 SGHAT, CDR2 FQNNGV. The CDR3 sequence is 17 residues long. In DNA form, the CDR3 reads TGTGCCAGCAGCTTTTTGAGCGGGGCTAGCTCCTACAATGAGCAGTTCTTC. Its protein is CASSFLSGASSYNEQFF.

The chain links TRBV28 to TRBJ2-5, with 12 positions matching TRBD2. Germline V gives CDR1 MDHEN, CDR2 SYDVKM. V shed 5 bases and J 5 bases; nucleotides not matched to a gene: 3. This CDR3 has 14 amino acids. The CDR3 region has the DNA TGTGCCAGCAGTCCGACTAGCGGGAGTGAGACCCAGTACTTC. It is translated as CASSPTSGSETQYF.

This clone was seen once. The chain combines TRBV18 with TRBJ2-7; TRBD1 is a possible D gene (5 bases). V was trimmed by 3 bases and J by 2 bases, leaving 8 bases between them. Germline lookup yields CDR1 KGHSH and CDR2 LQKENI. This CDR3 has 13 residues. The CDR3 sequence is CASSPDNTYEQYF. The CDR3 DNA reads as TGTGCCAGCTCACCGGACAACACCTACGAGCAGTACTTC.

The rearrangement joins TRBV4-3 to TRBJ1-1; D perhaps matches TRBD1 (5 bases). V lost 1 base and J 7 bases, leaving 16 bases between the germline ends. CDR1 is LGHNA, CDR2 YSLEER, per germline. This CDR3 has 15 amino acids. The CDR3 DNA is TGCGCCAGCAGCCAAGCCCTGACAGAGGAGGGTGAAGCTTTCTTT. Encoded protein: CASSQALTEEGEAFF.

Only a few counts were recorded for this clone. The V gene is TRBV7-6, the J gene TRBJ2-1; weak D call: TRBD2 (6 bases). The CDR3 length is 13 residues. Per germline, CDR1 SGHVS and CDR2 FNYEAQ. Trimming removed 3 bases from V and 5 bases from J, with 8 bases in between. CDR3: CASSLAGNNEQFF. The DNA for the CDR3 is TGTGCCAGCAGCTTGGCGGGAAACAATGAGCAGTTCTTC.

The rearrangement links TRBV4-2 to TRBJ1-1; a possible D gene is TRBD1 (5 bases). Trimming took 3 bases from V and 3 from J, leaving 11 bases between them. The germline V gene encodes CDR1 LGHNA and CDR2 YNFKEQ. The CDR3 sequence is 14 residues long. The CDR3: CASSQSGRYTEAFF. CDR3 bases: TGTGCCAGCAGCCAGTCGGGACGGTACACTGAAGCTTTCTTT.